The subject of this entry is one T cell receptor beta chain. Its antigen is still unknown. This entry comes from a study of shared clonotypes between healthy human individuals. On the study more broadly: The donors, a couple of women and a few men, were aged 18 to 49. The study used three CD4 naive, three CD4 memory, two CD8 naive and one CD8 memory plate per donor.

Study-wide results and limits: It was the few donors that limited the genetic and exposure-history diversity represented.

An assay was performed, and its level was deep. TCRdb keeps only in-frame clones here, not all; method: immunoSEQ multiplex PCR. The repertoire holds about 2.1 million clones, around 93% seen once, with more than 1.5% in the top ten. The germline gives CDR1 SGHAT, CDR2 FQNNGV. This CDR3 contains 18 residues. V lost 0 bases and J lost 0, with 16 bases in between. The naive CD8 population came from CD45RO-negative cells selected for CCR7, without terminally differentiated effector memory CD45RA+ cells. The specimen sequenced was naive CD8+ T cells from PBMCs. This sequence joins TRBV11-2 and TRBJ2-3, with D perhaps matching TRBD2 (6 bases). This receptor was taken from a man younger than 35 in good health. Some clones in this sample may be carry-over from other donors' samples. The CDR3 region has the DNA TGTGCCAGCAGCTTAGATTTCGCGGGGACGCCAAGCACAGATACGCAGTATTTT. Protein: CASSLDFAGTPSTDTQYF.